Shown below are 30 T cell receptor beta chains from a single sample sequenced in a study of OX40 agonist ivuxolimab in advanced cancers. The library came from the immunoSEQ multiplex PCR assay. The immuneACCESS repertoire file appears here via TCRdb, limited to in-frame rearrangements. These files lack a portion of the clones; in checked studies, under half of the deficit traces to unresolved V genes, and the cause of the others is not known. The sample has tens of thousands of clones on record, 86% of them singletons. About 13% of the sample is taken by the ten largest. The source material was CD4+ or CD8+ T cells sorted from blood, sampled in a trial of the OX40 agonist ivuxolimab. These receptors were collected from an adult with an advanced solid tumor such as melanoma, head and neck, liver or kidney cancer.

A note on this clone: This CDR3 is also generated by other DNA sequences in the sample. The V and J genes are TRBV11-2 and TRBJ2-7; D remains unclear. This CDR3 region has 13 residues. Deletions cut 5 bases from V and 1 base from J, with 9 bases between. Germline lookup yields CDR1 SGHAT and CDR2 FQNNGV. This CDR3 is CASSLGSSYEQYF. The CDR3, as DNA: TGTGCCAGCAGCCTGGGAAGTTCCTACGAGCAGTACTTC.

V usage is TRBV7-6 and J usage is TRBJ1-5, with unresolved D. The ends were cut back, 5 bases at V and 7 bases at J, with 15 bases in the middle. Germline V gene sequence: CDR1 SGHVS, CDR2 FNYEAQ. The CDR3 extends over 14 amino acids. In DNA form, the CDR3 reads TGTGCCAGCAGCCAGGAGGAAGGGTTCCAGCCCCAGCATTTT. Amino acid sequence: CASSQEEGFQPQHF.

This chain joins TRBV7-2 and TRBJ1-4; no reliable D call. Trimming removed 5 bases from V and 8 bases from J, with 24 bases in between. The CDR3 is 17 amino acids. Germline values: CDR1 SGHTA, CDR2 FQGNSA. The CDR3 spells CASSLRKGRFWGEKLFF. The CDR3 DNA is TGTGCCAGCAGCCTTCGCAAAGGACGGTTTTGGGGAGAAAAACTGTTTTTT.

J is TRBJ1-5 and V is TRBV5-3; D is unclear. TRBV5-3 is annotated as an ORF whose role is uncertain. CDR3 length: 16 amino acids. The ends were cut back, 4 bases at V and 5 bases at J, with 19 bases in the middle. The DNA of the CDR3 is TGTGCCAGAAGCCCTCCCCGGGGATTTAAGCATCAGCCCCAGCATTTT. It specifies CARSPPRGFKHQPQHF.

The chain carries TRBV12-2 and TRBJ1-1; no DNA check was done on the table's D call, TRBD1. TRBV12-2 is a known pseudogene. The CDR3 spans 18 residues. In DNA form, the CDR3 reads TGTGCAAGTCGTACCCGGGACAGGGTTACTCTGATGAACACTGAAGCTTTCTTT. Its protein is CASRTRDRVTLMNTEAFF.

The V and J genes are TRBV28 and TRBJ2-7, with a possible D match to TRBD1 (5 bases). The V gene's germline CDR1 is MDHEN and CDR2 SYDVKM. V was clipped by 8 bases and J by 7 bases, with 18 bases between them. This CDR3 is 13 amino acids long. CDR3 protein: CASRTLVPGEQYF. The CDR3 nucleotides are TGTGCCAGCCGGACACTCGTGCCGGGTGAGCAGTACTTC.

The chain combines TRBV4-3 with TRBJ2-7; the D is unclear. V was trimmed by 4 bases and J by 2 bases, leaving 12 bases between them. This CDR3 is 14 amino acids long. The germline CDR1 and CDR2 sequences are LGHNA and YSLEER. The CDR3 is CASSPEERAYEQYF. Here the CDR3 DNA reads TGCGCCAGCAGCCCTGAGGAGAGAGCCTACGAGCAGTACTTC.

This clone is a singleton in its sample. This rearrangement joins TRBV5-4 to TRBJ1-2; D might be TRBD1 (5 bases). V shed 1 base and J shed 0 bases, with 13 bases lying between them. Germline loops: CDR1 SGHNT, CDR2 YYREEE (reference sequence). The CDR3 has 16 residues. The CDR3, as DNA: TGTGCCAGCAGCTTGATGACAGTTACTCCTAACTATGGCTACACCTTC. Protein product: CASSLMTVTPNYGYTF.

The chain uses TRBV11-2 and TRBJ2-2; D call uncertain. Germline values: CDR1 SGHAT, CDR2 FQNNGV. The ends were cut back, 2 bases at V and 2 bases at J, with 15 bases in the middle. The CDR3 runs to 17 residues. CDR3: CASSLRSPPLNTGELFF. The CDR3 DNA reads as TGTGCCAGCAGCTTACGATCTCCCCCTTTAAACACCGGGGAGCTGTTTTTT.

The J gene is TRBJ1-1, the V gene TRBV19, with 8 nucleotides matching TRBD1. The germline gives CDR1 LNHDA, CDR2 SQIVND (reference sequence). V shed 4 bases, J shed 3 bases, and the junction held 4 bases outside the gene matches. The CDR3 sequence is 14 residues long. CDR3 sequence reads: CASSTYRGDTEAFF. CDR3 coding DNA: TGTGCCAGTAGTACGTACAGGGGGGACACTGAAGCTTTCTTT.

The chain recombines TRBV19 with TRBJ1-4; D gene unclear. The CDR3 runs 15 residues. Germline CDR1 is LNHDA and CDR2 is SQIVND (reference sequence). Trimming pared 1 base from V and 5 bases from J, leaving 11 bases between. CDR3 loop: CASSIGLYRNEKLFF. The CDR3 DNA sequence: TGTGCCAGTAGTATAGGGCTGTATAGAAATGAAAAACTGTTTTTT.

The rearrangement uses TRBV19 and TRBJ2-2, with D perhaps being TRBD1 or TRBD2 (6 bases each). Trimming left V 7 bases short and J 3 bases short, with 9 bases between. The CDR3 sequence is 13 residues long. CDR1 is LNHDA and CDR2 is SQIVND in the germline V gene (reference sequence). CDR3 sequence: CASIGGYTGELFF. The DNA for the CDR3 is TGTGCCAGTATAGGGGGGTACACCGGGGAGCTGTTTTTT.

The chain has TRBV6-6 and TRBJ1-1; no definite D call. V was trimmed by 4 bases and J by 4 bases, leaving 10 bases between them. Germline CDR1 MNHNY, CDR2 SVGAGI (reference sequence). This CDR3 spans 13 amino acids. CDR3 sequence (DNA): TGTGCCAGCAGTTTTTGGAAGAGCACTGAAGCTTTCTTT. The encoded protein is CASSFWKSTEAFF.

On this clone itself: The junction departs from germline at one end; a sequencing error may be responsible. This chain links TRBV7-7 with TRBJ2-1; either TRBD1 or TRBD2 may supply D (5 bases each). The CDR3 contains 16 residues. Germline values: CDR1 SSHAT, CDR2 FNYEAQ (reference sequence). The CDR3 loop reads CASSLDPGDLYNEQFF. CDR3 bases: TGTGCTAGCAGCTTAGATCCCGGGGACCTCTACAATGAGCAGTTCTTC.

The chain recombines TRBV9 with TRBJ2-2; D gene uncertain. Trimming pared 4 bases from V and 2 bases from J, leaving 3 bases between. Germline CDR1 is SGDLS and CDR2 is YYNGEE. The CDR3 is 12 residues long. DNA for the CDR3: TGTGCCAGCAGCCCCAACACCGGGGAGCTGTTTTTT. The encoded protein is CASSPNTGELFF.

This chain connects TRBV29-1 to TRBJ1-4, with D possibly TRBD1 on 5 matching bases. CDR1 and CDR2 (germline): SQVTM, ANQGSEA. The CDR3 extends over 13 amino acids. V gave up 7 bases and J gave up 7 bases, with 16 bases separating them. CDR3 DNA: TGCAGCGCCAACCGGGACCATAGTGAAAAACTGTTTTTT. This gives the protein CSANRDHSEKLFF.

The chain links TRBV21-1 to TRBJ1-2; whether TRBD1, the table's D call, matches the DNA was not checked. TRBV21-1 is recorded as a pseudogene. CDR3 length: 15 amino acids. CDR3 in DNA: TGTGCCAGCAGCCCCCGAGGGACAGCGATCTATGGCTACACCTTC. Protein: CASSPRGTAIYGYTF.

This chain uses TRBV23-1 with TRBJ1-1, with TRBD1 identical over 7 bases. TRBV23-1 is classed as an ORF, of uncertain function. The CDR3 is 20 residues long. J gave up 8 bases and V 0 bases, and 24 bases lay outside the gene matches. CDR3 region: CASSQSPRCGQAVTEQEAFF. The CDR3 nucleotides are TGCGCCAGCAGTCAATCGCCCCGGTGCGGACAGGCGGTTACAGAACAAGAAGCTTTCTTT.

The genes are TRBV5-6 and TRBJ2-5, with TRBD2 as a possible D gene (6 bases). The closer fit of TRBJ2-7 to the DNA end suggests the J call may be wrong. CDR1 SGHDT and CDR2 YYEEEE come from the germline V gene. This CDR3 region has 13 residues. CDR3 nucleotides: TGTGCCAGCAGCTGGACGGAGGGCTACGAGCAGTACTTC. Its protein is CASSWTEGYEQYF.

The CDR3: CASSQVQGGSGNTIYF. The DNA for the CDR3 is TGCGCCAGCAGCCAAGTCCAGGGGGGTTCTGGAAACACCATATATTTT. The chain recombines TRBV4-1 with TRBJ1-3; 7 bases match TRBD1. Germline V gene data show CDR1 as MGHRA and CDR2 as YSYEKL. The CDR3 length is 16 residues. The V segment lost 1 base and the J segment 1 base; nucleotides outside the gene matches: 4.

The chain uses TRBV7-2 and TRBJ2-2, with unresolved D. V was clipped by 6 bases and J by 6 bases, with 11 bases between them. The CDR3 is 13 residues long. The germline gives CDR1 SGHTA, CDR2 FQGNSA. DNA of the CDR3: TGTGCCAGCAGTCCTCTAAGTGCCGGGGAGCTGTTTTTT. This encodes CASSPLSAGELFF.

The sample holds a few counts of this clone. The chain uses TRBV5-6 and TRBJ1-1; D is ambiguous. Per the germline V gene, CDR1 is SGHDT and CDR2 is YYEEEE. V lost 3 bases and J lost 0, with 6 bases in between. CDR3 length equals 13 residues. The CDR3, as DNA: TGTGCCAGCAGCTGGAGGGTGAACACTGAAGCTTTCTTT. It translates to CASSWRVNTEAFF.

The V and J genes are TRBV23-1 and TRBJ2-5; the D gene is possibly TRBD2 (6 bases). TRBV23-1 is an ORF, with its function uncertain. The germline V and J ends were trimmed by 5 bases and 1 base, with 11 bases remaining between them. This CDR3 contains 14 residues. The CDR3 DNA reads TGCGCCAGCAGTTCTAAGGGACTCCAAGAGACCCAGTACTTC. This codes for CASSSKGLQETQYF.

The chain has TRBV7-2 and TRBJ1-5, with 7 bases fitting TRBD1. There are 17 residues in the CDR3. Germline CDR1 reads SGHTA; CDR2 reads FQGNSA. Germline trimming cut 1 base from V and 7 bases from J; bases unmatched to any gene: 13. CDR3 region: CASSLGPVRGLWQPQHF. CDR3 nucleotide sequence: TGTGCCAGCAGCTTAGGGCCCGTGAGGGGGCTTTGGCAGCCCCAGCATTTT.

This chain connects TRBV29-1 to TRBJ2-2; D unresolved. Germline assignment: CDR1 SQVTM and CDR2 ANQGSEA. V was cut by 6 bases and J by 0 bases, with 11 bases left in between. The CDR3 sequence is 14 residues long. The CDR3 region has the DNA TGCAGCGTCCCTACACTTTCGAACACCGGGGAGCTGTTTTTT. Amino acid sequence: CSVPTLSNTGELFF.

V is TRBV13 and J is TRBJ2-3; maybe TRBD1 (5 bases). Germline CDR1 PRHDT, CDR2 FYEKMQ (reference sequence). The V end was cut by 0 bases, the J end by 0 bases, with 7 bases between. This CDR3 region has 15 residues. The CDR3 DNA reads as TGTGCCAGCAGCTTAGGGGCAGGGAGCACAGATACGCAGTATTTT. Protein product: CASSLGAGSTDTQYF.

As concerns this clone: The CDR3 does not close with the conserved phenylalanine or tryptophan, likely indicating a read error. The chain employs TRBV27 and TRBJ1-6; unclear D gene. Germline CDR1 and CDR2: MNHEY and SMNVEV (reference sequence). The CDR3 sequence is 15 residues long. V lost 3 bases to trimming and J lost 7 bases, with 13 bases between them. CDR3 loop: CASSLDVGGNSPLHL. In DNA, the CDR3 is TGTGCCAGCAGTTTGGACGTAGGAGGGAATTCACCCCTCCACCTT.

The rearrangement joins TRBV9 to TRBJ1-2, with unresolved D. The CDR3 sequence is 13 residues long. Germline lookup yields CDR1 SGDLS and CDR2 YYNGEE. Trimming cost V 2 bases and J 4 bases, with 9 bases left between them. CDR3 in DNA: TGTGCCAGCAGCGTGCGGCAGTCCTATGGCTACACCTTC. Its translation: CASSVRQSYGYTF.

This clone appeared a few times. The chain couples TRBV4-3 to TRBJ1-1, with 8 bases fitting TRBD1. In germline, CDR1 is LGHNA, CDR2 YSLEER. Unmatched junction bases numbered 13, after V lost 0 bases and J lost 4 bases. This CDR3 contains 18 residues. The CDR3 nucleotides read TGCGCCAGCAGCCAAGATGCTCAGGGGGCAGTTGGGAGCACTGAAGCTTTCTTT. Translated: CASSQDAQGAVGSTEAFF.

This clone was seen just once. The rearrangement links TRBV4-3 to TRBJ2-1; 8 nucleotides agree with TRBD1. Germline V CDR1 and CDR2: LGHNA, YSLEER. The CDR3 consists of 17 residues. Trimming took 0 bases from V and 3 from J; bases not matched to a gene: 7. The CDR3 region has the DNA TGCGCCAGCAGCCAAGAACTTCCAGGGGGCTACTACAATGAGCAGTTCTTC. Translating it yields CASSQELPGGYYNEQFF.